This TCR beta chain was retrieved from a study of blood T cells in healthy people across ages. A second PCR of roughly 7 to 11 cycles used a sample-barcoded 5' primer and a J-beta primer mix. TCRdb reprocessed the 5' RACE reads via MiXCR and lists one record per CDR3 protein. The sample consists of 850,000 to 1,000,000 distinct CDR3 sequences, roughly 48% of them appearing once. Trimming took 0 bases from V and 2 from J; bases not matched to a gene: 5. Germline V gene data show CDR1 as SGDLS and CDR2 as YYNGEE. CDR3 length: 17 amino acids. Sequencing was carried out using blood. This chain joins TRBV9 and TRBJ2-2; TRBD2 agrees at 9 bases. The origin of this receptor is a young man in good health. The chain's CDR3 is CASSVASGGFNTGELFF. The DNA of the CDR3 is TGTGCCAGCAGCGTAGCGAGCGGGGGGTTTAACACCGGGGAGCTGTTTTTT.